This section outlines one TCR beta chain sequence together with its context. This entry is derived from a study of blood T cell repertoires in COVID-19. Assay used: immunoSEQ multiplex PCR; TCRdb lists only in-frame clones, some missing. This sample has roughly 110,000 clones, with around nine tenths found just once. This receptor was taken from a man aged 35 to 55 with acute or convalescent COVID-19. Material: peripheral blood.

In DNA form, the CDR3 reads TGTGCCAGCAGCAGCGGGGGGGTCGGCGGGGCATACAATCAGCCCCAGCATTTT. Amino acids: CASSSGGVGGAYNQPQHF. The rearrangement uses TRBV6-2 or TRBV6-3 and TRBJ1-5; tentative D call: TRBD1 (5 bases). CDR1 is MNHEY, CDR2 SVGEGT, per germline. This CDR3 is 18 amino acids long. Trimming took off 6 bases at V and 3 bases at J, with 24 bases between the two ends.